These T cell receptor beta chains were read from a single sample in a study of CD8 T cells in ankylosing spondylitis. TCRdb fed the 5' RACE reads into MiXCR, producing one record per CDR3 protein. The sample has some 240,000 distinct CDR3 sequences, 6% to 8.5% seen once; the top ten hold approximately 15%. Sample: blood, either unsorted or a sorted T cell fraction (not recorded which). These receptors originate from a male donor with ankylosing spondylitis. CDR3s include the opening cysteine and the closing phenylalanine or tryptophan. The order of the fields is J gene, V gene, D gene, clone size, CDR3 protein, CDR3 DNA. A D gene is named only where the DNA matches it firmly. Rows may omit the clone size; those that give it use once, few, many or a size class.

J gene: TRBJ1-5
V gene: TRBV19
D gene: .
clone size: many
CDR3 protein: CASSIWTGGSGNNQPQHF
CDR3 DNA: TGTGCCAGTAGTATATGGACTGGGGGCTCAGGGAACAATCAGCCCCAGCATTTT

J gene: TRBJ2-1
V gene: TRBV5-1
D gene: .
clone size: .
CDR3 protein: CASSLEGFRNEQFF
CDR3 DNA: TGCGCCAGCAGCTTGGAGGGGTTCCGCAATGAGCAGTTCTTC

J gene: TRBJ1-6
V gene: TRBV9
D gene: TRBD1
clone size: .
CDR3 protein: CASSAAGGSPLHF
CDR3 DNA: TGTGCCAGCAGCGCGGCAGGGGGCTCACCCCTCCACTTT

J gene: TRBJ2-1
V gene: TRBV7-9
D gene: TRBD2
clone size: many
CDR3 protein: CASSLRLAGVDEQFF
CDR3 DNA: TGTGCCAGCAGCTTACGCCTAGCGGGAGTGGATGAGCAGTTCTTC

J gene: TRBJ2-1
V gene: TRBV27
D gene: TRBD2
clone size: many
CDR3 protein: CASSLSPQIAGAYNEQFF
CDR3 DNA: TGTGCCAGCAGTTTATCCCCCCAAATAGCGGGAGCTTACAATGAGCAGTTCTTC

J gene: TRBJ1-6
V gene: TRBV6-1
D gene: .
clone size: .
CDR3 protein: CASSDNTLGSPLHF
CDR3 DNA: TGTGCCAGCAGTGATAACACCCTGGGATCACCCCTCCACTTT

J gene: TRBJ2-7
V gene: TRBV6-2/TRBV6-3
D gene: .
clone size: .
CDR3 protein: CASSDPPGRGYEQYF
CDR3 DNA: TGTGCCAGCAGTGACCCCCCGGGTCGGGGCTACGAGCAGTACTTC

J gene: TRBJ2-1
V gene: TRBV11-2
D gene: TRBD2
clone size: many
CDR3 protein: CASSIGLADYNEQFF
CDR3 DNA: TGTGCCAGCAGCATAGGACTAGCGGACTACAATGAGCAGTTCTTC

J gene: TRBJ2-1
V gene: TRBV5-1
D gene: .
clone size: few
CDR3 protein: CASPFRSSYNEQFF
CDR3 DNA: TGCGCCAGCCCCTTCCGAAGCTCCTACAATGAGCAGTTCTTC

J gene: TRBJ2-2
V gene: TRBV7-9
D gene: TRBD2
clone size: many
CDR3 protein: CASSFLAGGTGELFF
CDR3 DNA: TGTGCCAGCAGCTTCCTTGCGGGAGGAACCGGGGAGCTGTTTTTT

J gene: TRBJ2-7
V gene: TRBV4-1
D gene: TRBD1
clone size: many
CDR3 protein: CASSQTGGIGTYEQYF
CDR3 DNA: TGCGCCAGCAGCCAGACAGGGGGGATTGGAACCTACGAGCAGTACTTC

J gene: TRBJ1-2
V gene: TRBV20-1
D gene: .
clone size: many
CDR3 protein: CSAPFYYGYTF
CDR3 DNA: TGCAGTGCCCCGTTCTACTATGGCTACACCTTC

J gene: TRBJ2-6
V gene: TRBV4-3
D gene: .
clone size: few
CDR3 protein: CASSQDPAGSGANVLTF
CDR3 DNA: TGCGCCAGCAGCCAAGATCCCGCAGGGTCGGGGGCCAACGTCCTGACTTTC

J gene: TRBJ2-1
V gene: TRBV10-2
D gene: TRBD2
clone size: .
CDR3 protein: CASAGGWYNEQFF
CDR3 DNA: TGCGCCAGTGCGGGAGGGTGGTACAATGAGCAGTTCTTC

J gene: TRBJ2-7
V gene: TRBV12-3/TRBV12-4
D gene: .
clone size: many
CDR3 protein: CASSPGNYYPSSYEQYF
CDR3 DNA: TGTGCCAGCAGCCCGGGTAACTACTATCCCTCCTCCTACGAGCAGTACTTC

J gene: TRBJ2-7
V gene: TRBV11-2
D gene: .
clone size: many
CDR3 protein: CASRPDSYEQYF
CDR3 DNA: TGTGCCAGCAGACCAGACAGTTACGAGCAGTACTTC

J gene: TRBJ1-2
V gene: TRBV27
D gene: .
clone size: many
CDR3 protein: CASSLAGRYGYTF
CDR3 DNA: TGTGCCAGCAGTTTAGCCGGGAGGTATGGCTACACCTTC

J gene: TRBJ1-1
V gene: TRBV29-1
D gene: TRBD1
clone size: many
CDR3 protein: CSVDGGQGVYTEAFF
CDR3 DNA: TGCAGCGTTGACGGCGGACAGGGGGTGTACACTGAAGCTTTCTTT

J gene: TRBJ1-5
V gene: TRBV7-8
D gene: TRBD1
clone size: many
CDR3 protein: CASSAGQGGQPQHF
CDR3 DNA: TGTGCCAGCAGCGCGGGACAGGGAGGTCAGCCCCAGCATTTT

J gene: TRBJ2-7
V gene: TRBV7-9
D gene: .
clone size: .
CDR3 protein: CASSLDGVPRWQYF
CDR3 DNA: TGTGCCAGCAGCTTGGACGGGGTTCCTAGATGGCAGTACTTC